One sample yielded the 9 T cell receptor beta chains listed below, sequenced in a study of shared clonotypes between healthy human individuals. Method: immunoSEQ multiplex PCR; TCRdb's copy keeps in-frame clones and lacks some. The data hold about 520,000 clones, with roughly 80% observed a single time. What was sequenced was PBMCs. The origin of the receptors is a woman aged 40 to 50 in good health. Some clones in this sample may be carry-over from other donors' samples.

This clone was seen a few times. The chain has TRBV7-2 and TRBJ2-5; tentatively, D is TRBD1 (8 bases). Germline loops: CDR1 SGHTA, CDR2 FQGNSA. The CDR3 is made up of 16 amino acids. V dropped 5 bases and J dropped 5 bases, with 21 bases sitting between them. The CDR3, as DNA: TGTGCCAGCAGCCCAAATACAGGACAGGGAGGGGAGACCCAGTACTTC. Translating gives CASSPNTGQGGETQYF.

The chain couples TRBV2 to TRBJ1-5; perhaps TRBD1 as D (6 bases). This CDR3 contains 14 residues. Germline values: CDR1 SNHLY, CDR2 FYNNEI. Trimming took off 2 bases at V and 6 bases at J, with 11 bases between the two ends. In DNA form, the CDR3 reads TGTGCCAGCAGTGAAAACAGGGTAGGTCAGCCCCAGCATTTT. This gives the protein CASSENRVGQPQHF.

This clone was counted a single time. This chain uses TRBV12-5 with TRBJ2-2; TRBD2 is a possible D gene (5 bases). V lost 4 bases and J lost 5, with 8 bases in between. The germline V gene encodes CDR1 LGHNT and CDR2 FRNRAP. The CDR3 is 13 residues long. The CDR3 reads CASGSSGTGELFF. CDR3 DNA sequence: TGTGCTAGTGGTTCCTCGGGAACCGGGGAGCTGTTTTTT. Looking up the rest from reference TRBV12-5 and TRBJ2-2 gives the full variable domain: DARVTQTPRHKVTEMGQEVTMRCQPILGHNTVFWYRQTMMQGLELLAYFRNRAPLDDSGMPKDRFSAEMPDATLATLKIQPSEPRDSAVYFCASGSSGTGELFFGEGSRLTVL.

The chain employs TRBV10-3 and TRBJ2-7, with D perhaps being TRBD1 or TRBD2 (5 bases each). The V and J ends lost 10 bases and 6 bases respectively, with 28 bases between them. CDR3 size: 16 residues. CDR1 ENHRY and CDR2 SYGVKD come from the germline V gene. The CDR3 coding sequence is TGTGCCACCCTTCCCTCAGGGAGCCTAAACGGAGCCGAGCAGTACTTC. Translation: CATLPSGSLNGAEQYF.

The chain couples TRBV2 to TRBJ2-3; maybe TRBD2 (6 bases). The CDR3 is 13 residues long. Trimming removed 9 bases at V and 0 bases at J, with 10 bases between. Germline V gene lookup returns CDR1 SNHLY and CDR2 FYNNEI. The DNA for the CDR3 is TGTGCCAGGGGGCGGGGTAGCACAGATACGCAGTATTTT. Amino acid sequence: CARGRGSTDTQYF.

The V call is TRBV30, the J call TRBJ1-5, with D possibly TRBD1 on 6 matching bases. This CDR3 contains 13 residues. Germline V lookup: CDR1 GTSNPN, CDR2 SVGIG (reference sequence). Trimming took off 3 bases at V and 6 bases at J, with 12 bases between the two ends. CDR3 in amino acids: CAWSRGQGQPQHF. The CDR3 DNA reads as TGTGCCTGGAGCCGGGGGCAGGGTCAGCCCCAGCATTTT.

The chain joins TRBV7-2 to TRBJ2-1; 13 bases match TRBD2. The CDR3 loop spans 15 amino acids. CDR1 is SGHTA, CDR2 FQGNSA, per germline. With 1 base clipped from V and 8 bases from J, the junction kept 2 bases outside the gene matches. The DNA of the CDR3 is TGTGCCAGCAGCTTAGAAGGACTAGCGGGAGATGAGCAGTTCTTC. Protein product: CASSLEGLAGDEQFF.

A word on this clone: A far larger clone is one base from this, pointing to a likely read error. The chain recombines TRBV7-8 with TRBJ2-7; 7 positions match TRBD1. V shed 5 bases, J shed 0 bases, and the junction held 7 bases outside the gene matches. The CDR3 length is 15 residues. The germline V gene encodes CDR1 SGHVS and CDR2 FQNEAQ. CDR3 region: CASSQDRASSYEQYF. As DNA, the CDR3 is TGTGCCAGCAGCCAAGACAGGGCAAGCTCCTACGAGCAGTACTTC.

V usage is TRBV2 and J usage is TRBJ1-1; no clear D. The germline V gene encodes CDR1 SNHLY and CDR2 FYNNEI. This CDR3 comprises 16 residues. V lost 2 bases and J 1 base, leaving 14 bases between the germline ends. CDR3 in DNA: TGTGCCAGCAGTGAACGGCAGCAAGCAACGAACACTGAAGCTTTCTTT. Translating it yields CASSERQQATNTEAFF.